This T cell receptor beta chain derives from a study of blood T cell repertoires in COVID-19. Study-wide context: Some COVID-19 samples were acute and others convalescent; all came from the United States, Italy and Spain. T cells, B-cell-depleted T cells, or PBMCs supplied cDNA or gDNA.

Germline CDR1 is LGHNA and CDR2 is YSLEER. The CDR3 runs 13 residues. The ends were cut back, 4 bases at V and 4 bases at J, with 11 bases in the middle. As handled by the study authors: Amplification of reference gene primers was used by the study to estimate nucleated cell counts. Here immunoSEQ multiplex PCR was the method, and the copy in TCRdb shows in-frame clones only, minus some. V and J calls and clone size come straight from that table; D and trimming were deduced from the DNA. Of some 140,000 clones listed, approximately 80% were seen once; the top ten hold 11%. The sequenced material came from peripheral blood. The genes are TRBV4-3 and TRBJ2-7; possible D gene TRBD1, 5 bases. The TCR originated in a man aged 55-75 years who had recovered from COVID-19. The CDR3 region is CASSRNTGYEQYF. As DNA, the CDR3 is TGCGCCAGCAGCCGCAACACAGGATACGAGCAGTACTTC.